The 8 T cell receptor beta chains below come from one sample, sequenced in a study of blood T cell repertoires in COVID-19. The assay was immunoSEQ multiplex PCR, and TCRdb's table has in-frame clones only and misses some. The table records about 210,000 clones, 70% to 90% of them present only once. Specimen: peripheral blood. The receptors were sampled from a man aged 35-49 years with acute or convalescent COVID-19.

This clone has only a few counts. The CDR3 loop reads CSVTYTGYSGANVLTF. The CDR3 DNA is TGCAGCGTAACTTATACAGGGTACTCTGGGGCCAACGTCCTGACTTTC. The rearrangement joins TRBV29-1 to TRBJ2-6; maybe TRBD1 (6 bases). CDR1 SQVTM and CDR2 ANQGSEA come from the germline V gene. Trimming pared 6 bases from V and 0 bases from J, leaving 15 bases between. This CDR3 is 16 amino acids long. The whole variable domain, filled in from reference TRBV29-1 and TRBJ2-6, reads SAVISQKPSRDICQRGTSLTIQCQVDSQVTMMFWYRQQPGQSLTLIATANQGSEATYESGFVIDKFPISRPNLTFSTLTVSNMSPEDSSIYLCSVTYTGYSGANVLTFGAGSRLTVL.

A single count supports this clone. The chain combines TRBV19 with TRBJ1-1, with 10 bases matching TRBD1. CDR3 size: 15 residues. J gave up 4 bases and V 5 bases, and 7 bases lay outside the gene matches. CDR1 is LNHDA and CDR2 is SQIVND in the germline V gene (reference sequence). The CDR3 DNA reads as TGTGCCAGTAGTTGGACGACAGGGGGCGGCACTGAAGCTTTCTTT. It codes for CASSWTTGGGTEAFF.

The CDR3 protein is CASSGGNYNEQFF. For the CDR3, the DNA is TGTGCCAGTAGTGGCGGGAACTACAATGAGCAGTTCTTC. The chain carries TRBV19 and TRBJ2-1; D is possibly TRBD2 (6 bases). Trimming took 5 bases from V and 3 from J, leaving 8 bases between them. This CDR3 contains 13 residues. Germline V gene data show CDR1 as LNHDA and CDR2 as SQIVND (reference sequence).

The chain is built from TRBV5-1 and TRBJ1-1; 8 nucleotides agree with TRBD1. This CDR3 comprises 16 residues. V was pared by 4 bases and J by 2 bases, with 10 bases of the junction left unmatched. Germline values: CDR1 SGHRS, CDR2 YFSETQ. As DNA, the CDR3 is TGCGCCAGCAGCCCGGACAGGGCTGGGGGAAACACTGAAGCTTTCTTT. It encodes CASSPDRAGGNTEAFF.

This chain joins TRBV20-1 and TRBJ2-1; tentative D call: TRBD2 (6 bases). V lost 3 bases and J lost 2, with 14 bases in between. The CDR3 is 15 residues long. Germline values: CDR1 DFQATT, CDR2 SNEGSKA (reference sequence). This chain's CDR3 is CSASQSGRPYNEQFF. DNA for the CDR3: TGCAGTGCTAGTCAGTCAGGGAGGCCCTACAATGAGCAGTTCTTC.

The rearrangement joins TRBV7-9 to TRBJ2-7; 8 nucleotides agree with TRBD1. Germline V gene data show CDR1 as SEHNR and CDR2 as FQNEAQ (reference sequence). This CDR3 is built from 16 residues. With 5 bases clipped from V and 5 bases from J, the junction kept 14 bases outside the gene matches. The CDR3 loop reads CASSLPTGTGSHEQYF. The CDR3 DNA follows: TGTGCCAGCAGCCTCCCGACCGGGACAGGTTCTCACGAGCAGTACTTC.

This chain links TRBV2 with TRBJ1-1; D might be TRBD1 (6 bases). The CDR3 sequence is 13 residues long. Germline CDR1 and CDR2: SNHLY and FYNNEI. Trimming removed 6 bases at V and 14 bases at J, with 22 bases between. The CDR3 sequence: CASSLAQGQKVFF. The DNA for the CDR3 is TGTGCCAGCAGCCTCGCCCAGGGGCAGAAAGTCTTCTTT.

The rearrangement links TRBV19 to TRBJ1-2, with D perhaps matching TRBD1 (5 bases). The CDR3 has 13 residues. V was shortened by 5 bases and J by 7 bases, with 14 bases between the two germline ends. The V gene's germline CDR1 is LNHDA and CDR2 SQIVND (reference sequence). The CDR3 DNA is TGTGCCAGTAGTCCCAACCCTCAGGGTGGCTACACCTTC. Its translation: CASSPNPQGGYTF.